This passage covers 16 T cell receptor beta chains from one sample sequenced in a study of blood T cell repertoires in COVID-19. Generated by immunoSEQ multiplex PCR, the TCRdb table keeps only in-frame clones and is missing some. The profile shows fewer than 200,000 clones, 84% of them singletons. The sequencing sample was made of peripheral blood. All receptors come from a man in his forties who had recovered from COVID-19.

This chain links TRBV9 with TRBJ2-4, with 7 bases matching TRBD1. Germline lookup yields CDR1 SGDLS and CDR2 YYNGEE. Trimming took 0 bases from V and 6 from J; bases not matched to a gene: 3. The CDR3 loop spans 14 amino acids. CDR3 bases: TGTGCCAGCAGCGTAGGACAGGGTATAAACATTCAGTACTTC. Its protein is CASSVGQGINIQYF.

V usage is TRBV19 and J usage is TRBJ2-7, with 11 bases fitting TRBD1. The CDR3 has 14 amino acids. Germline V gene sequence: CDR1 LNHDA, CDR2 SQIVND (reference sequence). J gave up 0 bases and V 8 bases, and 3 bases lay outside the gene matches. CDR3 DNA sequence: TGTGCCAGTTGGGACAGGGGGTTCTCCTACGAGCAGTACTTC. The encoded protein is CASWDRGFSYEQYF.

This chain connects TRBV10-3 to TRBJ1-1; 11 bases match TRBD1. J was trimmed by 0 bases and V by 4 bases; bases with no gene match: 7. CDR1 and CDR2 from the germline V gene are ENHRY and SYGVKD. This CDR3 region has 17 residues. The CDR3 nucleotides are TGTGCCATCAGTGGATGGACAGGGGGCCCTTTGAACACTGAAGCTTTCTTT. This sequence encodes CAISGWTGGPLNTEAFF.

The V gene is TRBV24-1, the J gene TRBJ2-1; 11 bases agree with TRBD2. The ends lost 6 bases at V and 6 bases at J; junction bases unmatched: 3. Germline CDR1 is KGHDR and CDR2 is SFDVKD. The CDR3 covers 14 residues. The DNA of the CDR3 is TGTGCCACCAGTACTAGCGGGAGTGGCAATGAGCAGTTCTTC. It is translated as CATSTSGSGNEQFF.

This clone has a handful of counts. The CDR3 is CASSHRAPGGETQYF. CDR3 DNA sequence: TGTGCCAGCAGCCATCGGGCCCCCGGCGGGGAGACCCAGTACTTC. The chain links TRBV3-1 (or the pseudogene TRBV3-2) to TRBJ2-5, with D perhaps matching TRBD2 (5 bases). V lost 3 bases, J lost 5 bases, and 16 bases lay in between. The germline V gene encodes CDR1 LGHDT and CDR2 YNNKEL (reference sequence). This CDR3 is built from 15 residues.

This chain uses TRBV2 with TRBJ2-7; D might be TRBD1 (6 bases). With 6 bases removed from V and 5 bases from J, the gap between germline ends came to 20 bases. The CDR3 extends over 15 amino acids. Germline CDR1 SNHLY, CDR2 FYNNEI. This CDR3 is CASRDSPGLGNEQYF. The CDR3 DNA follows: TGTGCCAGCAGGGACAGCCCTGGCCTTGGAAACGAGCAGTACTTC.

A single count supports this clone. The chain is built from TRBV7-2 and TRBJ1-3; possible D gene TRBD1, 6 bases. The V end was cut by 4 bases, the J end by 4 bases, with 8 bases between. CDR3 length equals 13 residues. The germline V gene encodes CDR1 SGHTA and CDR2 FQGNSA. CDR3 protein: CASSSGQGNTIYF. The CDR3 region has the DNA TGTGCCAGCAGCTCCGGACAGGGAAACACCATATATTTT.

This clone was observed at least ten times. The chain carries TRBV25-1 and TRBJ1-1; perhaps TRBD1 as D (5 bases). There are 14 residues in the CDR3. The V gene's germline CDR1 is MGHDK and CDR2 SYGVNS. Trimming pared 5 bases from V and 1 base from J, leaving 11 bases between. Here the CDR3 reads CASSPKTANTEAFF. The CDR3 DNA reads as TGTGCCAGCAGTCCCAAGACAGCGAACACTGAAGCTTTCTTT. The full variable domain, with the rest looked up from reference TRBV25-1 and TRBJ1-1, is EADIYQTPRYLVIGTGKKITLECSQTMGHDKMYWYQQDPGMELHLIHYSYGVNSTEKGDLSSESTVSRIRTEHFPLTLESARPSHTSQYLCASSPKTANTEAFFGQGTRLTVV.

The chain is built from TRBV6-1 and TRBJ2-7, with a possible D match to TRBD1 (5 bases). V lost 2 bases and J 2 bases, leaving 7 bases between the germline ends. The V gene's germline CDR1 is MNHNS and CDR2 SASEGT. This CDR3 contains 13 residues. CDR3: CASSERQPYEQYF. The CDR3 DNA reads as TGTGCCAGCAGTGAAAGACAGCCCTACGAGCAGTACTTC.

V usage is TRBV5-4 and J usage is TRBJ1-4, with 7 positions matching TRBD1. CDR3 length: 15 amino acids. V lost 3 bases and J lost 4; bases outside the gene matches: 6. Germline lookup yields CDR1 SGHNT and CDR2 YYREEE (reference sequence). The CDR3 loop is CASSSGQALNEKLFF. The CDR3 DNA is TGTGCCAGCAGCTCTGGACAGGCACTTAATGAAAAACTGTTTTTT.

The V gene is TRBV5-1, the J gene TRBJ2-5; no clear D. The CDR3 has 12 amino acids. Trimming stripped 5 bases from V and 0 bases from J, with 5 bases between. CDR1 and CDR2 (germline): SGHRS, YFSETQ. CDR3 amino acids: CASRRYQETQYF. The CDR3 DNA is TGCGCCAGCAGGAGGTACCAAGAGACCCAGTACTTC.

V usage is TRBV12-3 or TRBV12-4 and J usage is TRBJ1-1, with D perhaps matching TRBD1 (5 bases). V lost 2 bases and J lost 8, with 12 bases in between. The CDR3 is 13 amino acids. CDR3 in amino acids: CASSLRQQLEAFF. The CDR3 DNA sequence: TGTGCCAGCAGTTTAAGACAGCAGCTCGAAGCTTTCTTT.

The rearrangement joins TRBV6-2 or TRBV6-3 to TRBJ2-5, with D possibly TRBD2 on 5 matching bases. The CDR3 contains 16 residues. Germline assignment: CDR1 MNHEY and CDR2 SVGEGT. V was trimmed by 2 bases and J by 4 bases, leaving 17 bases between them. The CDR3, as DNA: TGTGCCAGCAGTTACAAAGGGAATGAGGGCGGAGAGACCCAGTACTTC. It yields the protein CASSYKGNEGGETQYF.

The CDR3: CASSLQGGAEAFF. DNA for the CDR3: TGTGCCAGCAGCTTACAGGGTGGGGCTGAAGCTTTCTTT. The rearrangement uses TRBV13 and TRBJ1-1, with D maybe TRBD1 (5 bases). The length of the CDR3 is 13 residues. V shed 2 bases and J shed 6 bases, with 10 bases lying between them. Germline-derived CDR1 and CDR2 are PRHDT and FYEKMQ (reference sequence).

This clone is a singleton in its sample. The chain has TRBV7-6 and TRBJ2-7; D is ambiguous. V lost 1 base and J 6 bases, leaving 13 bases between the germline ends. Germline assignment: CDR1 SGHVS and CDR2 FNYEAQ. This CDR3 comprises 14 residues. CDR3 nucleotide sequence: TGTGCCAGCAGCTTAGAGAACAGCAAAGGCGAGCAGTACTTC. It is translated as CASSLENSKGEQYF. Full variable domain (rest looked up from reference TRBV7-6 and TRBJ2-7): GAGVSQSPRYKVTKRGQDVALRCDPISGHVSLYWYRQALGQGPEFLTYFNYEAQQDKSGLPNDRFSAERPEGSISTLTIQRTEQRDSAMYRCASSLENSKGEQYFGPGTRLTVT.

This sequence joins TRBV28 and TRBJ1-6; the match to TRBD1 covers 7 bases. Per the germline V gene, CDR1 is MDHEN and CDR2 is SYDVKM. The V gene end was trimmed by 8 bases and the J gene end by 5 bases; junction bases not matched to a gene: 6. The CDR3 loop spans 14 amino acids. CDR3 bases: TGTGCCAGCGGGACAGATGGGCATAATTCACCCCTCCACTTT. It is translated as CASGTDGHNSPLHF.